The source of this T cell receptor beta chain is a study of monozygotic twins with cystic fibrosis. Study results and caveats: J usage was most co-twin-similar in 8 of 16 pairs, V in 13.

As to this clone: The antigen is unknown.

The V end was cut by 1 base, the J end by 1 base, with 17 bases between. The CDR3 contains 17 residues. CDR1 and CDR2 (germline): SGHRS, YFSETQ. TCRdb's copy holds only in-frame clones and misses some; the assay was immunoSEQ multiplex PCR. The sample shows 35,000 or so clones, approximately 84% of them seen only once. The source is a girl aged 2 to 10 with cystic fibrosis. The sample was blood. This chain links TRBV5-1 with TRBJ1-2, with a tentative D call TRBD1 (5 bases). The CDR3 nucleotides are TGCGCCAGCAGCTTGACGGGCAGGGAGTTTGATAACTATGGCTACACCTTC. It specifies CASSLTGREFDNYGYTF.